The 6 T cell receptor beta chains given below trace back to one sample, sequenced in a study of CD8 T cells in Susac syndrome. Random hexamers served to reverse transcribe roughly 0.45 to 1 ug RNA. TCRdb re-analysed the immunoSEQ multiplex PCR reads in MiXCR, keeping a single row per CDR3 protein. This sample has about 140,000 distinct CDR3 sequences, with approximately 95% found just once. Sequenced input: CD4+ T cells from PBMCs. Receptor source: a human donor with multiple sclerosis.

Note on this clonotype: Compared with germline, one end of the junction differs, possibly owing to a read error. Here the CDR3 DNA reads TGTGCCAGCAGCTTAGATCTACTAGCGGGGCTCGTCAACTTC. It yields the protein CASSLDLLAGLVNF. The J gene is TRBJ2-5, the V gene TRBV7-2; 10 bases agree with TRBD2. The CDR3 is made up of 14 amino acids. Germline lookup yields CDR1 SGHTA and CDR2 FQGNSA. Filled out from reference TRBV7-2 and TRBJ2-5, the complete variable domain reads GAGVSQSPSNKVTEKGKDVELRCDPISGHTALYWYRQSLGQGLEFLIYFQGNSAPDKSGLPSDRFSAERTGGSVSTLTIQRTQQEDSAVYLCASSLDLLAGLVNFGPGTRLLVL.

The chain joins TRBV6-1 to TRBJ1-2; D possibly corresponds to TRBD1 (6 bases). V lost 1 base and J lost 5, with 20 bases in between. Germline CDR1 and CDR2: MNHNS and SASEGT. The CDR3 has 17 amino acids. The CDR3 protein is CASSEGPVRGGSYGYTF. The DNA for the CDR3 is TGTGCCAGCAGTGAAGGCCCTGTGAGGGGGGGCTCATATGGCTACACCTTC.

The CDR3 protein is CAIGLAVNEQFF. In DNA form, the CDR3 reads TGTGCCATAGGGCTAGCTGTGAATGAGCAGTTCTTC. The chain couples TRBV19 to TRBJ2-1; D is possibly TRBD2 (5 bases). V was trimmed by 10 bases and J by 7 bases, leaving 14 bases between them. The CDR3 consists of 12 residues. CDR1 is LNHDA, CDR2 SQIVND, per germline (reference sequence).

V is TRBV11-2 and J is TRBJ1-5, with D perhaps matching TRBD1 (5 bases). This CDR3 has 15 residues. Per germline, CDR1 SGHAT and CDR2 FQNNGV. V gave up 5 bases and J gave up 0 bases, with 11 bases separating them. The CDR3 region is CASSDGTSSNQPQHF. The CDR3 DNA reads as TGTGCCAGCAGCGACGGGACGTCTAGCAATCAGCCCCAGCATTTT.

The rearrangement joins TRBV28 to TRBJ2-3; 9 bases agree with TRBD2. The germline V gene encodes CDR1 MDHEN and CDR2 SYDVKM. CDR3 length: 15 amino acids. Germline trimming cut 4 bases from V and 5 bases from J; bases unmatched to any gene: 7. The CDR3, as DNA: TGTGCCAGCAGTTGGATGGGCGGGAGGGGAGATACGCAGTATTTT. The encoded protein is CASSWMGGRGDTQYF.

V gene TRBV7-2 combines with J gene TRBJ2-3, with D uncertain. Trimming took off 0 bases at V and 2 bases at J, with 15 bases between the two ends. The germline CDR1 and CDR2 sequences are SGHTA and FQGNSA. The CDR3 runs 17 residues. CDR3: CASSLAPLSRTTDTQYF. In nucleotides, the CDR3 is TGTGCCAGCAGCTTAGCGCCCCTATCAAGAACCACAGATACGCAGTATTTT.